This entry features one T cell receptor (beta chain) sequence. Its cognate antigen is unknown. Gene names follow the mouse nomenclature. Assay used: immunoSEQ multiplex PCR; TCRdb lists only in-frame clones, some missing. The data show around 50,000 clones, with roughly 73% seen just once and 0.55% held by the top ten. The record originates from a study of tissue T cells after allogeneic stem cell transplantation. Study-wide findings and caveats: Few T cell clones were shared across patients, but motif clusters showed tissue-specific shared signatures. Alloreactivity or antigen specificity of tissue TCRs was not determined; some clones might be host cells. Blood and spleen captured only part of the tissue TCR repertoire.

This clonotype was sampled from a pool of C57BL/6 mice in good health. Sequenced sample: sorted cells pooled from one or two spleens.

The CDR3 DNA, read in part, is TGTGCCAGCAGTGAGTGGGGGATCTATGAACAGTAC. Protein: CASSEWGIYEQY. The entire CDR3 protein is CASSEWGIYEQYF. The chain couples TRBV13-1 to TRBJ2-7; a weak D match, TRBD2 (6 bases). The read is 1 residue too short to cover the CDR3 end, so that end is filled in from the germline J gene. Per germline, CDR1 NSHNY and CDR2 SYGAGN. Trimming removed 2 bases at V and 3 bases at J, with 9 bases between. The CDR3 is made up of 13 amino acids.